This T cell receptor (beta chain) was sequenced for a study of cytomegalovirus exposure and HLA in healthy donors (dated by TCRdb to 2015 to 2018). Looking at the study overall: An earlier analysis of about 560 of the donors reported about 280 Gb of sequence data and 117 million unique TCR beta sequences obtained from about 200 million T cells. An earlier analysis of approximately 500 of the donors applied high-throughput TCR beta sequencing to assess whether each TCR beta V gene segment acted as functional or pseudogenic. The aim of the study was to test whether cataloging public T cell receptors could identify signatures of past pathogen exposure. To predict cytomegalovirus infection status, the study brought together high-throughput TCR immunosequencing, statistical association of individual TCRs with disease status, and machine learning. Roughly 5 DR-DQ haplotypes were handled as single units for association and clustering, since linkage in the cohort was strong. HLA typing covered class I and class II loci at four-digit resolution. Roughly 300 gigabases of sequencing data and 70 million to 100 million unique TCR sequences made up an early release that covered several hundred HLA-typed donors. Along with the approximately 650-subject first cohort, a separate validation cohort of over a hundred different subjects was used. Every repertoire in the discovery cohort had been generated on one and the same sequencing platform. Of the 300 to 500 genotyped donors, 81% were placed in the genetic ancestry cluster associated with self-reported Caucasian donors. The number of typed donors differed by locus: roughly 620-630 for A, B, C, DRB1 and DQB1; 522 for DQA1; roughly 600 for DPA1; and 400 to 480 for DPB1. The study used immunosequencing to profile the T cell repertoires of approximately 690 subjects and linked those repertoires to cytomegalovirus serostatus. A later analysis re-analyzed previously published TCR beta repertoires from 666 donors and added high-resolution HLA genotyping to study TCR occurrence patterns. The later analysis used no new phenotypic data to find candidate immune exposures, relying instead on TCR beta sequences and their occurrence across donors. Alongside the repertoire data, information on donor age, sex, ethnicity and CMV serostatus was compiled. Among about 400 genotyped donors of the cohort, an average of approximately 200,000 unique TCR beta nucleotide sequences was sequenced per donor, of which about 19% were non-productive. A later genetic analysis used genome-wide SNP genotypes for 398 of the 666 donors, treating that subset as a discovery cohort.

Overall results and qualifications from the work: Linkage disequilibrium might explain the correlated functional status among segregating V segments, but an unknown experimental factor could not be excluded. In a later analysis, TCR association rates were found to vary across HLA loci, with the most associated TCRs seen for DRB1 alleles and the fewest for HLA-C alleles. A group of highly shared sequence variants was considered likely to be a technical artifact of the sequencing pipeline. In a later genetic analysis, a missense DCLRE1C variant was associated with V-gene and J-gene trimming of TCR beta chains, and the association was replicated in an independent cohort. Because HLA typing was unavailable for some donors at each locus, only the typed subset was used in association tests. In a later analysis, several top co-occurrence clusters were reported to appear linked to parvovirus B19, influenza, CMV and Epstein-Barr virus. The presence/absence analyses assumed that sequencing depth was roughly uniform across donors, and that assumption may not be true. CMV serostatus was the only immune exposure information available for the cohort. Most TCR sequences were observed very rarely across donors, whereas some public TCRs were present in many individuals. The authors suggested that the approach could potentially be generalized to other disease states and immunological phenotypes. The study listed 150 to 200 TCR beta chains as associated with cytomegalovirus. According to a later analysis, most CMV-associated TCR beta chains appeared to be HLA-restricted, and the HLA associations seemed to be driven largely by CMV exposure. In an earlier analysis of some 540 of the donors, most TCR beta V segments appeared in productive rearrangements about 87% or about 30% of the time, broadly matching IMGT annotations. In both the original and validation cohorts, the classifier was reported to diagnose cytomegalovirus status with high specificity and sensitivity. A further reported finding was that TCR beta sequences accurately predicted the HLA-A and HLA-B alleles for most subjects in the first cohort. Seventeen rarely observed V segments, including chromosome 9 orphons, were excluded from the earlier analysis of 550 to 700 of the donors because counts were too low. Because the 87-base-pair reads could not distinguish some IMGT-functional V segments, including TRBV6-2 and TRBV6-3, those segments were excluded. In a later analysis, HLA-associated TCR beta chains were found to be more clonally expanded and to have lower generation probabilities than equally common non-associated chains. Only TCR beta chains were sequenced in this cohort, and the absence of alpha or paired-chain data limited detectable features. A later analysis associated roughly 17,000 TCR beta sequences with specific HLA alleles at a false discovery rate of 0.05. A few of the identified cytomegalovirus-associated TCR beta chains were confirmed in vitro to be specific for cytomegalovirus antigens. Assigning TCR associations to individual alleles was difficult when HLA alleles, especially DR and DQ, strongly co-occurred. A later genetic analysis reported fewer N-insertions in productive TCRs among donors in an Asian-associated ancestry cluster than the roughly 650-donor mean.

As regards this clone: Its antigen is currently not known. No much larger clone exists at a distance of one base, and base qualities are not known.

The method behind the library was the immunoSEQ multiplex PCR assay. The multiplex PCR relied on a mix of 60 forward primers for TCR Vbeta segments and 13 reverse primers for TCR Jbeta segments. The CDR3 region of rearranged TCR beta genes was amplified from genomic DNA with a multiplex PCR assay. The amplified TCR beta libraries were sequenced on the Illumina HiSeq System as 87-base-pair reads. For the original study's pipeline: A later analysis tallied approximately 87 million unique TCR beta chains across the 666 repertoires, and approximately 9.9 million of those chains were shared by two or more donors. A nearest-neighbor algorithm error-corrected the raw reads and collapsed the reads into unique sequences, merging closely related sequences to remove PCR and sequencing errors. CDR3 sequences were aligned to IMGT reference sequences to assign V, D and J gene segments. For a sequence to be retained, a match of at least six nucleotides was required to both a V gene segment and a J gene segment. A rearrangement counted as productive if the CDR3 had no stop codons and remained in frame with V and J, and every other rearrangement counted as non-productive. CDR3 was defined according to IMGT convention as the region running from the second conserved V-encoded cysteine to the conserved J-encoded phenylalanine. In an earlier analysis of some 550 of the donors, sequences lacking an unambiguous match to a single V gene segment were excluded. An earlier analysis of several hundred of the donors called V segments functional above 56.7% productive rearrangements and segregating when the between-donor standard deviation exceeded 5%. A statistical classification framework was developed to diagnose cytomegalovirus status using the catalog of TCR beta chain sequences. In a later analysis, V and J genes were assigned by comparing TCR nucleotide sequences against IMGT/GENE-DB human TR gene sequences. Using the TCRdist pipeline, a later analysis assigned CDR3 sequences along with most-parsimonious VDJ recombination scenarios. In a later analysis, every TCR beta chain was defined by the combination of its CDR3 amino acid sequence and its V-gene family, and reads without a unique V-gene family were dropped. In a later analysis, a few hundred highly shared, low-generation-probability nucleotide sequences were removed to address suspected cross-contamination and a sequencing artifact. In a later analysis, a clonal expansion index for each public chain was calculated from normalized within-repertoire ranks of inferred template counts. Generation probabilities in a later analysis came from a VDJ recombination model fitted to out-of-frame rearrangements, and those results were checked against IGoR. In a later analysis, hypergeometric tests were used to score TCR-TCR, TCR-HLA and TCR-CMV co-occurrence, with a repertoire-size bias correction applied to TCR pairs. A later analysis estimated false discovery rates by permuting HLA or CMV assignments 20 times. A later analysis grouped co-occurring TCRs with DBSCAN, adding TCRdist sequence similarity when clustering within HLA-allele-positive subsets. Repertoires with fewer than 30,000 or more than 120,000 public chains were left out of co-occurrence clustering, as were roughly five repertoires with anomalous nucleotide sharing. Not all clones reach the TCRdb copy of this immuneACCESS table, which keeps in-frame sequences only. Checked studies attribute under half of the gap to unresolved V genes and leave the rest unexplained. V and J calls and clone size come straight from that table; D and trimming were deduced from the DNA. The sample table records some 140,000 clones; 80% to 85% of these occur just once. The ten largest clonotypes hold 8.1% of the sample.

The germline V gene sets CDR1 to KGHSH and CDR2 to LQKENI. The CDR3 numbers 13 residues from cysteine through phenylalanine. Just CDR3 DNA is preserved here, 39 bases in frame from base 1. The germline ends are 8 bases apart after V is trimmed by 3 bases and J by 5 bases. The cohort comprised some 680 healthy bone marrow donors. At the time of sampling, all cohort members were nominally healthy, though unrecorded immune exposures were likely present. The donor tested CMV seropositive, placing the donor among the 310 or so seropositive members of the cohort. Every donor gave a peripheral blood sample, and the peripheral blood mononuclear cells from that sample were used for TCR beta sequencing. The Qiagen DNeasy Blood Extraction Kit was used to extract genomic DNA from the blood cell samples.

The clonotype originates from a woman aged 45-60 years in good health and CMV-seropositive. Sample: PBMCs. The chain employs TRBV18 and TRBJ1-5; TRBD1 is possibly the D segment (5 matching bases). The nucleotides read TGTGCCAGCTCACCCGGGGGAGATCAGCCCCAGCATTTT. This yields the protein CASSPGGDQPQHF.